These 22 T cell receptor beta chains came from one sample sequenced in a study of shared clonotypes between healthy human individuals (dated by TCRdb to about 2020). The library was produced with the immunoSEQ multiplex PCR assay. Here the immuneACCESS table is served through TCRdb, limited to in-frame sequences with V and J called. Missing clones are a known gap in these copies; in checked studies unresolved V genes cover under half, and the rest lacks a known reason. The sample table contains 1.6 million or so clones; only one count was recorded for roughly 95% of them. The ten biggest clones cover 1% to 1.5% of the sample. The sequencing sample was made of naive CD4+ T cells sorted from blood. This sample's cell subset or site label indicates: CD45RA+ positively selected. Every receptor here comes from a man younger than 45 in good health.

A single count supports this clone. The chain combines TRBV28 with TRBJ2-1; 10 bases line up with TRBD2. CDR1 and CDR2 from the germline V gene are MDHEN and SYDVKM. This CDR3 is 16 amino acids long. J gave up 7 bases and V 4 bases, and 10 bases lay outside the gene matches. The CDR3 region has the DNA TGTGCCAGCAGTTCTCCTCCTAGCGGGAGAGTTAATGAGCAGTTCTTC. This translates into CASSSPPSGRVNEQFF.

The rearrangement uses TRBV4-1 and TRBJ2-1; 7 nucleotides line up with TRBD2. Trimming cost V 1 base and J 0 bases; bases outside gene matches: 6. In germline, CDR1 is MGHRA, CDR2 YSYEKL. The CDR3 sequence is 17 residues long. This CDR3 is CASSQGVLASSYNEQFF. The CDR3 DNA is TGCGCCAGCAGCCAAGGGGTACTAGCGAGCTCCTACAATGAGCAGTTCTTC.

Here the CDR3 DNA reads TGTGCCAGCAGGTCACCTATTGTAGGTTTGAACTATGGCTACACCTTC. This codes for CASRSPIVGLNYGYTF. The genes are TRBV27 and TRBJ1-2; D gene unclear. V lost 6 bases and J 2 bases, leaving 19 bases between the germline ends. CDR1 is MNHEY and CDR2 is SMNVEV in the germline V gene (reference sequence). The CDR3 length is 16 residues.

V gene TRBV10-2 combines with J gene TRBJ2-7; 7 bases are a match to TRBD2. Germline CDR1 reads WSHSY; CDR2 reads SAAADI. V was clipped by 6 bases and J by 6 bases; unmatched bases: 14. The CDR3 spans 15 residues. CDR3 in amino acids: CASREHAGVSLEQYF. CDR3 sequence (DNA): TGCGCCAGCAGAGAGCACGCGGGAGTTTCGCTCGAGCAGTACTTC.

V is TRBV5-1 and J is TRBJ2-1, with D possibly being TRBD2 (5 bases). The germline V gene has CDR1 SGHRS and CDR2 YFSETQ. The CDR3 is 16 residues long. Between the trimmed V and J ends, which lost 3 bases and 6 bases, there was a span of 19 bases. For the CDR3, the DNA is TGCGCCAGCAGCTCCGGTTGGGCGCGAGGGTCCAATGAGCAGTTCTTC. Amino acids: CASSSGWARGSNEQFF.

The chain joins TRBV5-1 to TRBJ1-1; TRBD1 matches 7 bases. The CDR3 is 14 residues long. In germline, CDR1 is SGHRS, CDR2 YFSETQ. After removal of 4 bases from V and 1 base from J, the junction contained 4 bases not matched to a gene. The CDR3 nucleotides are TGCGCCAGCAGCAGACAGGGAGGGAACACTGAAGCTTTCTTT. Protein product: CASSRQGGNTEAFF.

V and J are TRBV2 and TRBJ2-2; TRBD2 matches 7 bases. CDR3 length: 16 residues. V lost 6 bases and J lost 3; bases outside the gene matches: 10. Germline CDR1 SNHLY, CDR2 FYNNEI. The CDR3 bases are TGTGCCAGCAGCTCCGGGACTACCAGTGACACCGGGGAGCTGTTTTTT. Amino acid sequence: CASSSGTTSDTGELFF.

The genes are TRBV10-1 and TRBJ2-3; D is unclear. The CDR3 totals 13 residues. The ends were cut back, 6 bases at V and 0 bases at J, with 7 bases in the middle. Looked up from germline, CDR1 is WNHNN and CDR2 is SYGVQD (reference sequence). CDR3 protein: CASSPVSTDTQYF. DNA of the CDR3: TGCGCCAGCAGCCCAGTGAGCACAGATACGCAGTATTTT.

This clone was seen a single time. The chain carries TRBV30 and TRBJ2-3, with 7 bases fitting TRBD1. Losses at the gene ends were 6 bases for V and 2 bases for J; bases not matched to a gene: 8. The CDR3 runs to 14 residues. Germline V gene data show CDR1 as GTSNPN and CDR2 as SVGIG (reference sequence). CDR3: CACQPGTDTDTQYF. The CDR3 bases are TGTGCCTGCCAACCCGGGACAGACACAGATACGCAGTATTTT.

CDR3 nucleotides: TGTGCCAGCACTTACAGGGTGAACACCGGGGAGCTGTTTTTT. Its translation: CASTYRVNTGELFF. V is TRBV28 and J is TRBJ2-2, with D perhaps matching TRBD1 (6 bases). V lost 7 bases, J lost 1 base, and 10 bases lay in between. The germline CDR1 and CDR2 sequences are MDHEN and SYDVKM. The CDR3 covers 14 residues. The variable domain in full, with the rest retrieved from reference TRBV28 and TRBJ2-2, is DVKVTQSSRYLVKRTGEKVFLECVQDMDHENMFWYRQDPGLGLRLIYFSYDVKMKEKGDIPEGYSVSREKKERFSLILESASTNQTSMYLCASTYRVNTGELFFGEGSRLTVL.

The chain uses TRBV15 and TRBJ1-1; the D gene is possibly TRBD1 (5 bases). Germline CDR1 and CDR2: LNHNV and YYDKDF (reference sequence). Trimming stripped 3 bases from V and 1 base from J, with 12 bases between. This CDR3 is 15 amino acids long. The CDR3 coding sequence is TGTGCCACCAGCAGTTTGGGGCAGACGAACACTGAAGCTTTCTTT. Translation: CATSSLGQTNTEAFF.

The chain is built from TRBV28 and TRBJ2-2, with TRBD1 identical over 12 bases. CDR1 and CDR2 from the germline V gene are MDHEN and SYDVKM. Trimming removed 6 bases from V and 8 bases from J; junction bases left unmatched: 10. This CDR3 is built from 16 residues. The CDR3 here is CASSTGTGGFMGELFF. CDR3 coding DNA: TGTGCCAGCAGCACCGGGACAGGGGGCTTTATGGGGGAGCTGTTTTTT.

On this clone itself: The sample contains more than one DNA sequence encoding this CDR3. V and J are TRBV5-4 and TRBJ2-3; 7 bases agree with TRBD1. Germline CDR1 and CDR2: SGHNT and YYREEE (reference sequence). There are 14 residues in the CDR3. V trimming: 0 bases; J trimming: 6 bases; junction bases outside the gene matches: 4. The CDR3 bases are TGTGCCAGCAGCTTGGCAGGGGGAGCCGATACGCAGTATTTT. Its translation: CASSLAGGADTQYF.

CDR3 sequence (DNA): TGTGCCAGCAGCCCTCCCGCCGGGACAGATATTTACAATGAGCAGTTCTTC. This translates into CASSPPAGTDIYNEQFF. The chain uses TRBV5-6 and TRBJ2-1; the match to TRBD1 covers 7 bases. Germline V CDR1 and CDR2: SGHDT, YYEEEE. The CDR3 runs to 17 residues. J lost 4 bases, V lost 4 bases, and 14 bases had no gene match.

This rearrangement joins TRBV7-8 to TRBJ2-7; possible D gene TRBD1, 5 bases. The CDR3 has 15 amino acids. Germline loops: CDR1 SGHVS, CDR2 FQNEAQ. The ends were cut back, 3 bases at V and 4 bases at J, with 16 bases in the middle. The CDR3 region has the DNA TGTGCCAGCAGCTTCAGTCCTCTAGGGGTTTACGAGCAGTACTTC. It translates to CASSFSPLGVYEQYF. The full variable domain, completed using reference TRBV7-8 and TRBJ2-7, is GAGVSQSPRYKVAKRGQDVALRCDPISGHVSLFWYQQALGQGPEFLTYFQNEAQLDKSGLPSDRFFAERPEGSVSTLKIQRTQQEDSAVYLCASSFSPLGVYEQYFGPGTRLTVT.

The genes are TRBV9 and TRBJ2-7; D uncertain. V lost 0 bases and J 6 bases, leaving 16 bases between the germline ends. The length of the CDR3 is 15 residues. Germline V CDR1 and CDR2: SGDLS, YYNGEE. This chain's CDR3 is CASSVGGEFWGEQYF. The CDR3 nucleotides read TGTGCCAGCAGCGTAGGAGGAGAGTTTTGGGGCGAGCAGTACTTC.

This chain connects TRBV11-2 to TRBJ2-6; D remains ambiguous. Germline V gene data show CDR1 as SGHAT and CDR2 as FQNNGV. CDR3 length equals 15 residues. V was clipped by 6 bases and J by 2 bases, with 11 bases between them. In nucleotides, the CDR3 is TGTGCCAGCAGGATCTCTCTGGCTGGGGCCAACGTCCTGACTTTC. The encoded protein is CASRISLAGANVLTF.

The V and J genes are TRBV18 and TRBJ2-5, with D perhaps TRBD2 (6 bases). The CDR3 spans 16 residues. The germline gives CDR1 KGHSH, CDR2 LQKENI. The V end was cut by 3 bases, the J end by 5 bases, with 19 bases between. The chain's CDR3 is CASSPNLRGILETQYF. CDR3 coding DNA: TGTGCCAGCTCACCGAATCTGCGGGGTATTTTGGAGACCCAGTACTTC.

The CDR3 DNA is TGTGCCAGCAGCCCCTTTCTCGGGAGCGGAAATGAGCAGTTCTTC. Protein product: CASSPFLGSGNEQFF. The rearrangement links TRBV7-2 to TRBJ2-1, with TRBD2 as a possible D gene (6 bases). The CDR3 contains 15 residues. Germline V gene lookup returns CDR1 SGHTA and CDR2 FQGNSA. The germline V and J ends were trimmed by 5 bases and 7 bases, with 18 bases remaining between them.

Regarding this clone: This CDR3 is also generated by other DNA sequences in the sample. Here the CDR3 reads CASSLSGNTGELFF. CDR3 coding DNA: TGTGCCAGCAGCTTATCCGGAAATACCGGGGAGCTGTTTTTT. This sequence joins TRBV7-6 and TRBJ2-2; D is unclear. V lost 2 bases to trimming and J lost 5 bases, with 9 bases between them. Germline CDR1 reads SGHVS; CDR2 reads FNYEAQ. The CDR3 loop spans 14 amino acids.

This sequence joins TRBV5-1 and TRBJ1-1; D not certain. Trimming pared 0 bases from V and 4 bases from J, leaving 13 bases between. The CDR3 covers 15 residues. Germline values: CDR1 SGHRS, CDR2 YFSETQ. The chain's CDR3 is CASSLVWAEATEAFF. The CDR3 nucleotides are TGCGCCAGCAGCTTGGTGTGGGCAGAGGCCACTGAAGCTTTCTTT.

The CDR3 nucleotides read TGTGCCAGCAGCATGACTAGTTCCTACAATGAGCAGTTCTTC. Translating it yields CASSMTSSYNEQFF. The V gene is TRBV9, the J gene TRBJ2-1, with a possible D match to TRBD2 (6 bases). Per germline, CDR1 SGDLS and CDR2 YYNGEE. V was shortened by 4 bases and J by 1 base, with 9 bases between the two germline ends. CDR3 size: 14 residues.